The 13 T cell receptor beta chains given below trace back to one sample, sequenced in a study of OX40 agonist ivuxolimab in advanced cancers. Sequencing used immunoSEQ multiplex PCR; TCRdb keeps in-frame clones, though not all of them. The table records 90,000 or so clones, approximately 89% of them present only once. The material sequenced was CD4+ or CD8+ T cells sorted from blood, taken in a trial of the OX40 agonist ivuxolimab. The source is an adult with an advanced solid tumor such as melanoma, head and neck, liver or kidney cancer.

The rearrangement joins TRBV5-8 to TRBJ1-1; 8 bases line up with TRBD1. V shed 4 bases and J 0 bases; nucleotides not matched to a gene: 5. Germline CDR1 SGHTS, CDR2 YDEGEE. CDR3 length: 15 residues. In DNA, the CDR3 is TGTGCCAGCAGCCCAGACAGGGGCATGAACACTGAAGCTTTCTTT. This sequence encodes CASSPDRGMNTEAFF.

The CDR3 loop is CASSRTGGVFGYTF. The CDR3 DNA reads TGTGCCAGCAGTCGGACAGGGGGCGTTTTTGGCTACACCTTC. The genes are TRBV28 and TRBJ1-2; 11 bases align to TRBD1. The CDR3 consists of 14 residues. Germline V gene sequence: CDR1 MDHEN, CDR2 SYDVKM. The V and J ends lost 5 bases and 7 bases, in that order; junction bases with no gene match: 6.

The chain's CDR3 is CASSVAPNQPQHF. CDR3 sequence (DNA): TGTGCCAGCAGCGTAGCACCAAATCAGCCCCAGCATTTT. V and J are TRBV9 and TRBJ1-5, with D unclear. Germline V gene data show CDR1 as SGDLS and CDR2 as YYNGEE. V lost 0 bases and J lost 4, with 5 bases in between. This CDR3 is built from 13 residues. Based on the CDR3 plus reference TRBV9 and TRBJ1-5, the full variable domain is DSGVTQTPKHLITATGQRVTLRCSPRSGDLSVYWYQQSLDQGLQFLIQYYNGEERAKGNILERFSAQQFPDLHSELNLSSLELGDSALYFCASSVAPNQPQHFGDGTRLSIL.

This sequence joins TRBV4-2 and TRBJ1-1, with D uncertain. The germline gives CDR1 LGHNA, CDR2 YNFKEQ. V lost 0 bases to trimming and J lost 4 bases, with 18 bases between them. The CDR3 totals 17 residues. The CDR3 bases are TGTGCCAGCAGCCAAGATTGGGCGTTGGGCCCGGGCACTGAAGCTTTCTTT. It specifies CASSQDWALGPGTEAFF.

The gene calls are TRBV7-2 and TRBJ1-4; TRBD1 matches at 9 bases. CDR1 is SGHTA and CDR2 is FQGNSA in the germline V gene. This CDR3 is 19 amino acids long. Trimming took 0 bases from V and 2 from J; bases not matched to a gene: 10. CDR3 in amino acids: CASSLADGTGLYTNEKLFF. The DNA of the CDR3 is TGTGCCAGCAGCTTAGCGGATGGGACAGGGTTATACACTAATGAAAAACTGTTTTTT. The variable domain in full, with the rest retrieved from reference TRBV7-2 and TRBJ1-4, is GAGVSQSPSNKVTEKGKDVELRCDPISGHTALYWYRQSLGQGLEFLIYFQGNSAPDKSGLPSDRFSAERTGGSVSTLTIQRTQQEDSAVYLCASSLADGTGLYTNEKLFFGSGTQLSVL.

The count of this clone is one. The genes are TRBV4-2 and TRBJ2-2; TRBD1 aligns across 9 bases. CDR3 size: 20 residues. From germline, CDR1 is LGHNA and CDR2 YNFKEQ. The J segment lost 8 bases and the V segment lost 0 bases, leaving 19 bases of the junction unmatched. CDR3 sequence (DNA): TGTGCCAGCAGCCAAGATTGGGGAGACCGGACAGGGGAAAGGGGAGGGGAGCTGTTTTTT. This encodes CASSQDWGDRTGERGGELFF.

The chain combines TRBV7-8 with TRBJ2-1; unclear D gene. The V gene lost 5 bases and the J gene lost 5 bases, with 10 bases spanning the gap. CDR3 length: 13 residues. Germline loops: CDR1 SGHVS, CDR2 FQNEAQ. The CDR3 DNA follows: TGTGCCAGCAGCCATAGCATCCACAATGAGCAGTTCTTC. Translating gives CASSHSIHNEQFF. Full variable domain (missing parts from reference TRBV7-8 and TRBJ2-1): GAGVSQSPRYKVAKRGQDVALRCDPISGHVSLFWYQQALGQGPEFLTYFQNEAQLDKSGLPSDRFFAERPEGSVSTLKIQRTQQEDSAVYLCASSHSIHNEQFFGPGTRLTVL.

The chain has TRBV7-2 and TRBJ1-3, with TRBD1 identical over 8 bases. Unmatched junction bases numbered 9, after V lost 5 bases and J lost 3 bases. Germline V gene lookup returns CDR1 SGHTA and CDR2 FQGNSA. This CDR3 region has 16 residues. CDR3 DNA sequence: TGTGCCAGCAGCCTCTCCTACAGGGGGAATGGAAACACCATATATTTT. This encodes CASSLSYRGNGNTIYF.

The chain joins TRBV10-3 to TRBJ2-2; the D call may be TRBD1 or TRBD2 (5 bases each). Germline V lookup: CDR1 ENHRY, CDR2 SYGVKD. V lost 6 bases to trimming and J lost 3 bases, with 14 bases between them. The CDR3 is 15 amino acids. As DNA, the CDR3 is TGTGCCATCAGGGATGGCCAGGGAGACACCGGGGAGCTGTTTTTT. Translation: CAIRDGQGDTGELFF.

This rearrangement joins TRBV5-1 to TRBJ1-3; TRBD1 is a possible D gene (5 bases). Between the trimmed V and J ends, which lost 1 base and 0 bases, there was a span of 17 bases. The CDR3 is 18 amino acids. CDR1 is SGHRS and CDR2 is YFSETQ in the germline V gene. This chain's CDR3 is CASSLYGAETYSGNTIYF. CDR3 bases: TGCGCCAGCAGCTTGTACGGGGCAGAAACTTACTCTGGAAACACCATATATTTT.

This chain joins TRBV7-2 and TRBJ2-1; TRBD2 matches at 9 bases. The CDR3 runs 15 residues. The germline V gene has CDR1 SGHTA and CDR2 FQGNSA. J lost 4 bases, V lost 5 bases, and 6 bases had no gene match. CDR3 bases: TGTGCCAGCAGCCAGGCGGGAGGGAGATACAATGAGCAGTTCTTC. Protein: CASSQAGGRYNEQFF.

The V call is TRBV7-9, the J call TRBJ1-6, with D possibly being TRBD1 (6 bases). The CDR3 runs 13 residues. Trimming stripped 3 bases from V and 8 bases from J, with 8 bases between. Germline CDR1 is SEHNR and CDR2 is FQNEAQ (reference sequence). The CDR3 DNA sequence: TGTGCCAGCAGCTTGACAGGTGATTCACCCCTCCACTTT. Translating it yields CASSLTGDSPLHF.

The rearrangement joins TRBV5-1 to TRBJ2-7; 11 bases line up with TRBD1. Germline lookup yields CDR1 SGHRS and CDR2 YFSETQ. V shed 4 bases, J shed 5 bases, and the junction held 8 bases outside the gene matches. CDR3 length: 15 residues. CDR3 residues: CASSRTGGQRHEQYF. CDR3 coding DNA: TGCGCCAGCAGCCGGACAGGGGGCCAAAGGCACGAGCAGTACTTC. Variable domain in full (rest from reference TRBV5-1 and TRBJ2-7): KAGVTQTPRYLIKTRGQQVTLSCSPISGHRSVSWYQQTPGQGLQFLFEYFSETQRNKGNFPGRFSGRQFSNSRSEMNVSTLELGDSALYLCASSRTGGQRHEQYFGPGTRLTVT.